This T cell receptor (beta chain) was profiled in a study of T cells in Graves' hyperthyroidism and ophthalmopathy. Regarding the study as a whole: Researchers found most expanded thyroid clonotypes above 0.001 in blood as well.

Using RNA transcripts as the source, TCR beta CDR3 regions were amplified. The HTBI primer set drove a first-round RT-PCR of the TCR CDR3. A single record per CDR3 protein comes from TCRdb applying MiXCR to the multiplex PCR reads. The table has a few hundred thousand distinct CDR3 sequences, approximately 14% seen once. The study defined stable Graves' hyperthyroidism as no ophthalmopathy progression within 18 months. The study left out patients who had uncontrolled infection, other autoimmune disease, pregnancy or lactation. J was trimmed by 4 bases and V by 5 bases; bases with no gene match: 4. Germline V CDR1 and CDR2: SGHTA, FQGNSA. This CDR3 is 14 amino acids long. In this sample, this clonotype turned up many times. Its antigen remains unidentified.

The rearrangement joins TRBV7-2 to TRBJ2-1, with 8 bases fitting TRBD1. The sample comprised blood. This receptor was obtained from a woman younger than 45 with Graves' hyperthyroidism. The CDR3 loop reads CASSQDRVYNEQFF. Written as DNA, the CDR3 is TGTGCCAGCAGCCAGGACAGGGTTTACAATGAGCAGTTCTTC.